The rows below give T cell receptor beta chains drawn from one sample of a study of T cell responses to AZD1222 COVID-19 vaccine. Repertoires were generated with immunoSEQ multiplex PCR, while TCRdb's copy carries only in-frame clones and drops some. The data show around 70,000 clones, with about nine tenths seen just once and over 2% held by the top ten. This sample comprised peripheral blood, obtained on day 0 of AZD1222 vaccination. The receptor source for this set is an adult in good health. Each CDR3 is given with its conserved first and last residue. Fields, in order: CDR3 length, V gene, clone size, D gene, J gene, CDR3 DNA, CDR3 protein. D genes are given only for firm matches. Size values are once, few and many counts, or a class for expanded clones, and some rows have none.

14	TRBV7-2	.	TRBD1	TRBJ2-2	TGTGCCAGCAGGCAAGACAGGGTGGCCGGGGAGCTGTTTTTT	CASRQDRVAGELFF
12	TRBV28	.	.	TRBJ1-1	TGTGCCAGCAGTGCCGGTGCGACTGAAGCTTTCTTT	CASSAGATEAFF
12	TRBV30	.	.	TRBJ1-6	TGTGCCTGGAGTGTTGGCAATTCACCCCTCCACTTT	CAWSVGNSPLHF
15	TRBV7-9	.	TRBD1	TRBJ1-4	TGTGCCAGCAGCCCGGGGACAGGAGGTAATGAAAAACTGTTTTTT	CASSPGTGGNEKLFF
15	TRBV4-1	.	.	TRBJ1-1	TGCGCCAGCAGCCAAGTCCCGGGTGGGAACACTGAAGCTTTCTTT	CASSQVPGGNTEAFF
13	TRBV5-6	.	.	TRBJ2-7	TGTGCCAGCAGCTTGGCCACACCGTACGAGCAGTACTTC	CASSLATPYEQYF
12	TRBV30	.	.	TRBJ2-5	TGTGCCTGGGAGACTGGGTCGGAGACCCAGTACTTC	CAWETGSETQYF
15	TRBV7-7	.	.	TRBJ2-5	TGTGCCAGCAGCTTGGGCAGACAGCGCAAAGAGACCCAGTACTTC	CASSLGRQRKETQYF
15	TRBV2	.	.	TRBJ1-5	TGTGCCAGCTCCCCTAACGCACACCTCAATCAGCCCCAGCATTTT	CASSPNAHLNQPQHF
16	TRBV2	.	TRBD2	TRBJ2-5	TGTGCCAGCAGTGTGAGACTAGCGGGGGCCCAAGAGACCCAGTACTTC	CASSVRLAGAQETQYF
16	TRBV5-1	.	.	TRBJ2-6	TGCGCCAGCAGCCCTGGACTGATCTCTGGGGCCAACGTCCTGACTTTC	CASSPGLISGANVLTF
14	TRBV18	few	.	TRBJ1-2	TGTGCCAGCTCACCGGCAGGGAATTTCAAGGGCTACACCTTC	CASSPAGNFKGYTF
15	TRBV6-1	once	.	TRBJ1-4	TGTGCCAGCAGTGAACCGGCAGGGACTAATGAAAAACTGTTTTTT	CASSEPAGTNEKLFF
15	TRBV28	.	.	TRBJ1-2	TGTGCCAGCAGTTTAGGCGGGGCGGGGGCCCGTGGCTACACCTTC	CASSLGGAGARGYTF
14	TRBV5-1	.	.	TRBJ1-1	TGCGCCAGCAAGTTCGAAGAATTGAACACTGAAGCTTTCTTT	CASKFEELNTEAFF
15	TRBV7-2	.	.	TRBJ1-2	TGTGCCAGCAGCTTAGCGCTTAGTTTGAAAGGTGGCTACACCTTC	CASSLALSLKGGYTF
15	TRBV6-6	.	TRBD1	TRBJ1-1	TGTGCCAGCAGTTACTCCGGACAGGTTGACACTGAAGCTTTCTTT	CASSYSGQVDTEAFF
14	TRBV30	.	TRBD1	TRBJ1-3	TGTGCCTGGAGCCCAGGGACAGCCGGAAACACCATATATTTT	CAWSPGTAGNTIYF
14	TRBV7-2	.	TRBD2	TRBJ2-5	TGTGCCAGCAGCGATCGGGAGGGTAAAGAGACCCAGTACTTC	CASSDREGKETQYF
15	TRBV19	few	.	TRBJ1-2	TGTGCCAGTAGTATACCCCAGACAAGGAACTATGGCTACACCTTC	CASSIPQTRNYGYTF
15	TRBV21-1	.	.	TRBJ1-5	TGTGCCAGCACCCTGGGGGCAGACCACTCAGGGCCCCAGCATTTT	CASTLGADHSGPQHF
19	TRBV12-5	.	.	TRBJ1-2	TGTGCTAGTGGTTTGGTACAGGACGGACTTACGACTGCTAACTATGGCTACACCTTC	CASGLVQDGLTTANYGYTF
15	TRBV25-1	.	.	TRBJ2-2	TGTGCCAGCACCGAAGCTGGGGAGGGGGCCGGGGAGCTGTTTTTT	CASTEAGEGAGELFF
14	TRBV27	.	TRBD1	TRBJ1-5	TGTGCCAGTAACGCACAGGGGGCAGGTCAGCCCCAGCATTTT	CASNAQGAGQPQHF